This entry features one T cell receptor (beta chain) sequence. Its antigen remains unidentified. One base away there is no much larger clone; base qualities are not given. This entry belongs to a study of identical twins (dated by TCRdb to between 2015 and 2016). About the investigation overall: To test whether fetal clonotypes persist, this study deep-sequenced TCR alpha and beta repertoires from monozygotic twins, from unrelated adults of various ages, and from cord blood. To rule out contamination, the twin experiments were replicated at different times with different library preparation protocols.

Library construction relied on 5' RACE. Reads for this sample came from an Illumina HiSeq 2000. A universal primer binding site was introduced by template switching, and a unique molecular identifier was present in the final cDNA, enabling accurate counting of TCR cDNA molecules. Specific primers in the conserved constant-segment region were used to synthesize first-strand cDNA for the TCR alpha and beta chains. To control for contamination, every cDNA library carried two barcodes: a SMART-Mk sample barcode plus Illumina barcodes. Two successive PCR steps introduced TruSeq adapter sequences along with Illumina sample barcodes. Sequencing of the TCR alpha and beta cDNA libraries was done on the Illumina HiSeq platform using custom primers. Processing in the source paper ran as follows. MiGEC processed the raw reads to extract unique molecular identifiers, while MiXCR was used to determine the CDR3 positions. Recombination models were inferred per individual with the repgenHMM and IGoR tools using an EM algorithm. The analysis of shared clonotypes was done with the tcR package in R, with sharing normalized by the product of cloneset sizes. Out-of-frame nonproductive sequences were analyzed to study raw recombination free of thymic and clonal selection effects. TCRdb redid the processing of the public reads, applying fastp at Q25 and MiXCR, and retained in-frame beta chains. Entries that share a CDR3 protein sequence are merged under the most common genes and DNA. The V and J calls, along with clone size, are taken from TCRdb and not from the paper's own processing. The sample contains about 220,000 distinct CDR3 sequences, around a tenth of them found a single time. About 5.5% of the sample is taken by the ten largest.

What the work shows at the level of the full study, not this receptor alone: In monozygotic twins, recombination models systematically underestimated out-of-frame TCR alpha sharing, but the models matched the sharing seen between unrelated individuals. Fewer insertions were carried by abundant cord blood beta clonotypes; a weaker similar trend was observed in young adult naive repertoires, while no such trend was observed in memory repertoires. In beta out-of-frame sequences, excess twin sharing was weaker, because having fewer shared sequences lowered the signal-to-noise ratio. Because the same donors could not be followed over many years, the conclusions relied on cross-sectional statistical analysis. Invariant T cells such as MAIT and iNKT could partly confound zero-insertion analyses, although diverse VJ usage argued against such confounding for most clonotypes. Compared with coincidental sharing between unrelated individuals, out-of-frame TCR alpha sequences shared between twins had an excess of sequences with low generation probability.

Trimming costs V 2 bases and J 6 bases, and their ends lie 13 bases apart. The CDR3 holds 15 amino acids from the cysteine to the phenylalanine. The retained sequence is limited to the CDR3, 45 bases, with the frame set at the first base. According to the germline V gene, CDR1 reads KGHDR and CDR2 reads SFDVKD. All donors were healthy Caucasians. Miltenyi CD45RO+ enrichment and human naive T-cell isolation kits were used to isolate memory (CD45RO+) and naive T cells from PBMC. This sequence originates from a woman aged 18-29 years in good health. The chain was built from TRBV24-1 and TRBJ2-1, and perhaps TRBD2 as D gene, on 5 matching bases. The sample was memory (CD45RO+) T cells sorted from blood. Read against the paper, the sample's cell subset or site label means: CD45RO+ enriched T cells. The nucleotide sequence reads TGTGCCACCAGTGATTCCCTAGCTCCCGGCAATGAGCAGTTCTTC. Its protein reads: CATSDSLAPGNEQFF.